The 32 T cell receptor beta chains reported below all come from one sample, sequenced in a study of regulatory T cells in long-lasting Graves disease. This sample's time point: newly diagnosed GD, antithyroid drugs for less than 3 months. The TCR library used RNA extracted from PBMCs. According to the study, TCR beta libraries were built with iRepertoire HTBI primers and CDR3-region Arm-PCR. TCRdb redid the calling of the multiplex PCR reads with MiXCR, one entry per CDR3 protein. The data contain under 300,000 distinct CDR3 sequences, about 17% of them singletons. This specimen consisted of peripheral blood mononuclear cells (PBMCs), obtained at new diagnosis, from a patient treated with antithyroid drugs. Receptors were obtained from a female donor with Graves disease.

In its sample, this clonotype was seen once. V and J are TRBV28 and TRBJ2-2; 10 bases line up with TRBD2. CDR3 length: 15 amino acids. J lost 3 bases, V lost 2 bases, and 0 bases had no gene match. CDR1 and CDR2 from the germline V gene are MDHEN and SYDVKM. The CDR3 bases are TGTGCCAGCAGTTTAGGGACTAGCGACACCGGGGAGCTGTTTTTT. Translating gives CASSLGTSDTGELFF.

This clonotype was seen a handful of times. This sequence joins TRBV27 and TRBJ1-1; 7 bases line up with TRBD1. With 3 bases clipped from V and 8 bases from J, the junction kept 3 bases outside the gene matches. The germline CDR1 and CDR2 sequences are MNHEY and SMNVEV (reference sequence). The CDR3 is 12 amino acids. CDR3 sequence (DNA): TGTGCCAGCAGTTTCAGGGGGGGGGAAGCTTTCTTT. It is translated as CASSFRGGEAFF.

Details on this clonotype: A single base is all that separates this from a far larger clone, so a read error is likely. V and J are TRBV6-1 and TRBJ1-2, with 7 bases matching TRBD1. This CDR3 has 15 residues. J was trimmed by 3 bases and V by 7 bases; bases with no gene match: 11. The germline V gene has CDR1 MNHNS and CDR2 SASEGT. CDR3 in DNA: TGTGCCAGCAACCCCAGTGGCAGGGGGGACTATGGCTACACCTTC. Translating gives CASNPSGRGDYGYTF.

V gene TRBV3-1 combines with J gene TRBJ1-2; possible D gene TRBD1, 5 bases. Germline-derived CDR1 and CDR2 are LGHDT and YNNKEL (reference sequence). The V gene lost 1 base and the J gene lost 10 bases, with 16 bases spanning the gap. CDR3 size: 14 residues. CDR3 amino acids: CASSQAGPLSTYTF. The CDR3 nucleotides read TGTGCCAGCAGCCAAGCGGGGCCACTCTCCACCTACACCTTC.

The sample holds many counts of this clonotype. The J gene is TRBJ1-1, the V gene TRBV18; 8 nucleotides match TRBD1. J gave up 3 bases and V 3 bases, and 3 bases lay outside the gene matches. Germline CDR1 reads KGHSH; CDR2 reads LQKENI. CDR3 length: 14 amino acids. The chain's CDR3 is CASSPGQAYTEAFF. The CDR3, as DNA: TGTGCCAGCTCACCGGGACAGGCCTACACTGAAGCTTTCTTT.

In this sample, this clonotype turned up many times. The chain is built from TRBV6-1 and TRBJ2-1; D possibly corresponds to TRBD1 (5 bases). This CDR3 has 12 amino acids. The germline V and J ends were trimmed by 6 bases and 9 bases, with 12 bases remaining between them. The germline gives CDR1 MNHNS, CDR2 SASEGT. In DNA form, the CDR3 reads TGTGCCAGCAGCTCCTTCCAGGGTGAGCAGTTCTTC. Amino acid sequence: CASSSFQGEQFF.

The chain links TRBV11-1 to TRBJ2-1, with D tentatively TRBD2 (6 bases). This CDR3 region has 15 residues. Looked up from germline, CDR1 is SGHAT and CDR2 is FQDESV (reference sequence). V shed 4 bases and J shed 4 bases, with 14 bases lying between them. The CDR3 spells CASSSERVVYNEQFF. The CDR3 nucleotides read TGTGCCAGCAGCTCGGAGCGGGTGGTGTACAATGAGCAGTTCTTC. Full variable domain (outside the CDR3, taken from reference TRBV11-1 and TRBJ2-1): EAEVAQSPRYKITEKSQAVAFWCDPISGHATLYWYRQILGQGPELLVQFQDESVVDDSQLPKDRFSAERLKGVDSTLKIQPAELGDSAMYLCASSSERVVYNEQFFGPGTRLTVL.

This clonotype appeared many times. This chain uses TRBV4-1 with TRBJ2-3, with 14 bases matching TRBD2. The CDR3 runs to 16 residues. The germline gives CDR1 MGHRA, CDR2 YSYEKL. The trim removed 1 base at V and 11 bases at J, leaving 8 bases unmatched. Here the CDR3 reads CASSQALTSGRARQYF. The CDR3 nucleotides are TGCGCCAGCAGCCAAGCCCTGACTAGCGGGAGGGCTAGGCAGTATTTT.

This clonotype came up many times. J is TRBJ2-3 and V is TRBV20-1, with D perhaps matching TRBD2 (5 bases). Germline V gene sequence: CDR1 DFQATT, CDR2 SNEGSKA (reference sequence). V lost 0 bases and J lost 4, with 14 bases in between. The CDR3 covers 15 residues. Written as DNA, the CDR3 is TGCAGTGCTAGAGATTCGGGAACCCCCGCAGATACGCAGTATTTT. This encodes CSARDSGTPADTQYF.

This clonotype was seen only a few times. The chain uses TRBV24-1 and TRBJ2-1; possible D gene TRBD2, 5 bases. V gave up 4 bases and J gave up 7 bases, with 16 bases separating them. The CDR3 runs to 15 residues. CDR1 KGHDR and CDR2 SFDVKD come from the germline V gene. CDR3 nucleotide sequence: TGTGCCACCAGTGACCCCGTGGACGGGGAAAATGAGCAGTTCTTC. It codes for CATSDPVDGENEQFF.

The sample holds many counts of this clonotype. The chain joins TRBV29-1 to TRBJ2-5, with 12 bases fitting TRBD2. Trimming cost V 3 bases and J 5 bases; bases outside gene matches: 7. This CDR3 is built from 15 residues. Germline CDR1 and CDR2: SQVTM and ANQGSEA. The CDR3 DNA sequence: TGCAGCGTTGACTCTAGCGGGAGGGCGGGTGAGACCCAGTACTTC. It translates to CSVDSSGRAGETQYF.

This clonotype was counted ten times or more. This chain joins TRBV11-3 and TRBJ2-7; 12 nucleotides agree with TRBD2. CDR1 and CDR2 from the germline V gene are SGHNT and YENEEA. CDR3 length: 15 amino acids. V dropped 1 base and J dropped 9; count of bases not matched to a gene: 7. For the CDR3, the DNA is TGTGCCAGCAGCTTAGTTTCTAGCGGGAGGGAAGTGCAGTACTTC. It encodes CASSLVSSGREVQYF.

In its sample, this clonotype was seen many times. The genes are TRBV10-2 and TRBJ2-2, with 7 bases aligning to TRBD2. The CDR3 runs 14 residues. V gave up 6 bases and J gave up 1 base; unmatched junction bases: 2. Germline CDR1 WSHSY, CDR2 SAAADI. For the CDR3, the DNA is TGCGCCAGCAGCGGGAGGCTGAACACCGGGGAGCTGTTTTTT. Protein product: CASSGRLNTGELFF.

This clonotype was detected ten times or more. This chain links TRBV7-3 with TRBJ2-2; 8 nucleotides line up with TRBD2. The J segment lost 4 bases and the V segment lost 3 bases, leaving 10 bases of the junction unmatched. The germline gives CDR1 SGHTA, CDR2 FQGTGA. The CDR3 covers 17 residues. The CDR3 is CASSLMRREVGTGELFF. The CDR3 DNA reads as TGTGCCAGCAGCTTGATGAGGCGGGAGGTGGGCACCGGGGAGCTGTTTTTT.

This clonotype was seen many times. The chain joins TRBV6-1 to TRBJ2-3, with D possibly matching TRBD2 (6 bases). V was trimmed by 6 bases and J by 0 bases, leaving 16 bases between them. The CDR3 is 16 residues long. Germline V gives CDR1 MNHNS, CDR2 SASEGT. CDR3 bases: TGTGCCAGCAGGGAGGGCGGGGCGACTAGCACAGATACGCAGTATTTT. Its translation: CASREGGATSTDTQYF.

This clonotype was counted at least ten times. The chain couples TRBV11-1 to TRBJ1-2, with TRBD1 identical over 9 bases. From germline, CDR1 is SGHAT and CDR2 FQDESV (reference sequence). V was pared by 5 bases and J by 8 bases, with 9 bases of the junction left unmatched. This CDR3 spans 14 amino acids. The CDR3 protein is CASSLVGTGKGYTF. Written as DNA, the CDR3 is TGTGCCAGCAGCCTGGTCGGGACAGGGAAAGGCTACACCTTC.

Comments on this clonotype: A far bigger clonotype differs at one base, so this is likely a read error. The chain is built from TRBV18 and TRBJ2-4, with TRBD1 matching 7 bases. The end of the DNA fits TRBJ2-7 better, so the J call may be wrong. The germline V gene encodes CDR1 KGHSH and CDR2 LQKENI. The CDR3 runs to 16 residues. The CDR3 protein is CASSLPLTGAPYEQYF. CDR3 nucleotides: TGTGCCAGCTCACTACCTCTTACAGGGGCCCCCTACGAGCAGTACTTC.

This clonotype has at least ten counts. The CDR3 DNA is TGTGCCAGCAGCACCCGGGGGCGGGAGAGCACAGATACGCAGTATTTT. Translating gives CASSTRGRESTDTQYF. The rearrangement links TRBV6-2 or TRBV6-3 to TRBJ2-3; maybe TRBD2 (7 bases). Germline V gene lookup returns CDR1 MNHEY and CDR2 SVGEGT. The CDR3 is 16 amino acids. Trimming removed 6 bases from V and 0 bases from J, with 16 bases in between.

This clonotype was detected many times. This sequence joins TRBV24-1 and TRBJ2-5; either TRBD1 or TRBD2 may fit D (5 bases each). The V and J ends lost 6 bases and 1 base respectively, with 23 bases between them. This CDR3 is built from 18 residues. CDR1 and CDR2 from the germline V gene are KGHDR and SFDVKD. The CDR3 here is CATSQPLGPQHAQETQYF. The CDR3 coding sequence is TGTGCCACCAGTCAGCCTTTGGGACCCCAACACGCCCAAGAGACCCAGTACTTC.

This clonotype was recorded a few times. Germline and junction disagree at one end, which may indicate a read error. The chain is built from TRBV4-3 and TRBJ2-5, with a weak D call TRBD1 (5 bases). The CDR3 loop spans 15 amino acids. Germline V gives CDR1 LGHNA, CDR2 YSLEER. The CDR3, as DNA: TGCGCCAGCGGCCAAGTGTTAGGGGATATGGAGACCCAGTACTTC. Residues: CASGQVLGDMETQYF.

The chain has TRBV2 and TRBJ2-2; 8 bases fit TRBD2. The trim removed 4 bases at V and 6 bases at J, leaving 13 bases unmatched. The V gene's germline CDR1 is SNHLY and CDR2 FYNNEI. The CDR3 totals 17 residues. The CDR3 DNA reads TGTGCCAGCAGTGTCGGTACTAGCGGAAATCCGGCCGGGGAGCTGTTTTTT. Its protein is CASSVGTSGNPAGELFF. Based on the CDR3 plus reference TRBV2 and TRBJ2-2, the full variable domain is EPEVTQTPSHQVTQMGQEVILRCVPISNHLYFYWYRQILGQKVEFLVSFYNNEISEKSEIFDDQFSVERPDGSNFTLKIRSTKLEDSAMYFCASSVGTSGNPAGELFFGEGSRLTVL.

A remark on this clonotype: It differs at one base from a far larger clone, so likely a read error. The chain has TRBV27 and TRBJ2-3; TRBD2 aligns across 13 bases. V lost 5 bases and J lost 2; bases outside the gene matches: 7. Germline V gene lookup returns CDR1 MNHEY and CDR2 SMNVEV (reference sequence). The CDR3 is made up of 17 amino acids. For the CDR3, the DNA is TGTGCCAGCAGTGATCCAGGACTAGCGGGAGCCACAGATACGCAGTATTTT. Translated, it gives CASSDPGLAGATDTQYF.

Ten or more counts support this clonotype. Here the CDR3 reads CSAQIGTAEPEQYF. The CDR3 DNA follows: TGCAGTGCCCAGATCGGGACCGCTGAACCCGAGCAGTACTTC. V is TRBV20-1 and J is TRBJ2-7; D is perhaps TRBD1 or TRBD2 (5 bases each). There are 14 residues in the CDR3. The germline V and J ends were trimmed by 6 bases and 6 bases, with 21 bases remaining between them. Germline V gives CDR1 DFQATT, CDR2 SNEGSKA (reference sequence).

This clonotype was detected many times. The V gene is TRBV20-1, the J gene TRBJ2-3, with a tentative D call TRBD2 (6 bases). Per germline, CDR1 DFQATT and CDR2 SNEGSKA (reference sequence). The CDR3 has 15 amino acids. Trimming stripped 2 bases from V and 4 bases from J, with 16 bases between. The CDR3, as DNA: TGCAGTGCTAGATCCTGGCGGGAAACGTCAGATACGCAGTATTTT. This gives the protein CSARSWRETSDTQYF.

This clonotype has a count of ten or more. The chain is built from TRBV20-1 and TRBJ2-5; TRBD2 is a possible D gene (6 bases). V dropped 7 bases and J dropped 4 bases, with 22 bases sitting between them. Germline V gives CDR1 DFQATT, CDR2 SNEGSKA (reference sequence). This CDR3 spans 15 amino acids. This chain's CDR3 is CSVILGGDGGETQYF. The CDR3 DNA reads TGCAGTGTTATCTTGGGGGGAGACGGGGGAGAGACCCAGTACTTC.

This clonotype was seen many times. The chain recombines TRBV2 with TRBJ2-1, with 7 bases identical to TRBD2. The germline CDR1 and CDR2 sequences are SNHLY and FYNNEI. The CDR3 extends over 12 amino acids. The ends lost 4 bases at V and 16 bases at J; junction bases unmatched: 10. The CDR3 sequence: CASSGLAAECFF. CDR3 coding DNA: TGTGCCAGCAGTGGGCTAGCGGCAGAATGTTTCTTC. Looking up the rest from reference TRBV2 and TRBJ2-1 gives the full variable domain: EPEVTQTPSHQVTQMGQEVILRCVPISNHLYFYWYRQILGQKVEFLVSFYNNEISEKSEIFDDQFSVERPDGSNFTLKIRSTKLEDSAMYFCASSGLAAECFFGPGTRLTVL.

This clonotype has at least ten counts. The chain couples TRBV6-1 to TRBJ1-5, with 7 bases aligning to TRBD1. Per the germline V gene, CDR1 is MNHNS and CDR2 is SASEGT. The V gene end was trimmed by 6 bases and the J gene end by 1 base; junction bases not matched to a gene: 3. The CDR3 sequence is 14 residues long. CDR3 bases: TGTGCCAGCAGAGGGACAGAGAGCAATCAGCCCCAGCATTTT. Translation gives CASRGTESNQPQHF.

This clonotype was recorded at least ten times. The rearrangement joins TRBV9 to TRBJ2-6; possibly TRBD1 or TRBD2 for D (5 bases each). V lost 0 bases and J 2 bases, leaving 9 bases between the germline ends. CDR3 length: 16 amino acids. CDR1 SGDLS and CDR2 YYNGEE come from the germline V gene. CDR3 residues: CASSVGSGPGANVLTF. For the CDR3, the DNA is TGTGCCAGCAGCGTAGGATCGGGACCTGGGGCCAACGTCCTGACTTTC. The full variable domain, its missing parts supplied by reference TRBV9 and TRBJ2-6, is DSGVTQTPKHLITATGQRVTLRCSPRSGDLSVYWYQQSLDQGLQFLIQYYNGEERAKGNILERFSAQQFPDLHSELNLSSLELGDSALYFCASSVGSGPGANVLTFGAGSRLTVL.

This clonotype occurred many times. CDR3 sequence: CATSDFTGDSGANVLTF. CDR3 DNA: TGTGCCACCAGTGATTTTACAGGCGACTCTGGGGCCAACGTCCTGACTTTC. The rearrangement links TRBV24-1 to TRBJ2-6; tentative D call: TRBD1 (5 bases). The CDR3 sequence is 17 residues long. Trimming stripped 1 base from V and 0 bases from J, with 9 bases between. From germline, CDR1 is KGHDR and CDR2 SFDVKD.

This clonotype was counted many times. The chain is built from TRBV3-1 and TRBJ1-2, with D perhaps matching TRBD1 (5 bases). Germline values: CDR1 LGHDT, CDR2 YNNKEL (reference sequence). CDR3 length: 11 residues. Trimming took 4 bases from V and 6 from J, leaving 6 bases between them. The DNA of the CDR3 is TGTGCCAGCAGCCGAGGGGATGGCTACACCTTC. This encodes CASSRGDGYTF.

A note on this clonotype: Mismatch with germline at one junction end may stem from a read error. The chain employs TRBV5-1 and TRBJ2-5, with 9 bases lining up with TRBD2. The germline gives CDR1 SGHRS, CDR2 YFSETQ. The CDR3 extends over 15 amino acids. The CDR3 DNA sequence: TGCGCCAGCAGCTTCTTAGCGGGAGACCAGGAGACCCAGTACTTC. This encodes CASSFLAGDQETQYF.

There are a few counts of this clonotype. The CDR3 loop reads CATRASGRGEQYF. DNA of the CDR3: TGTGCCACCCGGGCTAGCGGGAGGGGCGAGCAGTACTTC. The V and J genes are TRBV24-1 and TRBJ2-7; TRBD2 aligns across 12 bases. CDR3 length: 13 residues. V gave up 9 bases and J gave up 6 bases; unmatched junction bases: 5. CDR1 KGHDR and CDR2 SFDVKD come from the germline V gene.